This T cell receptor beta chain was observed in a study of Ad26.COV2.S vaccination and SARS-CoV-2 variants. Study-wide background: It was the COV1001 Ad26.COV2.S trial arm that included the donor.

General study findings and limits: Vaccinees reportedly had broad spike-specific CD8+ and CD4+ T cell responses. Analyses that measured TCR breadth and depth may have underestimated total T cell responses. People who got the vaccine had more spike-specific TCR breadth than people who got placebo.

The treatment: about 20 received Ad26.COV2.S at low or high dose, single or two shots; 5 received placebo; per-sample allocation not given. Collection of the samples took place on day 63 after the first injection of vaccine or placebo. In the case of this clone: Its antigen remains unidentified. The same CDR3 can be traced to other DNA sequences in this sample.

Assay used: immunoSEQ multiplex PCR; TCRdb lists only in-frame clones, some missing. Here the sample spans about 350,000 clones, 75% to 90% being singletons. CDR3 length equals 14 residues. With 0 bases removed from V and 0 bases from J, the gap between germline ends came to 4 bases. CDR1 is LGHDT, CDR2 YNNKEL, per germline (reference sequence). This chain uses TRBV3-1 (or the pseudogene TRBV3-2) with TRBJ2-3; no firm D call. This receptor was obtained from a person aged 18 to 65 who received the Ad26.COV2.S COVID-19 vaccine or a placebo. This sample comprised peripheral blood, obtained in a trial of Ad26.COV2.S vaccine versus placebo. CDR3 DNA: TGTGCCAGCAGCCAAGATTCGAGCACAGATACGCAGTATTTT. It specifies CASSQDSSTDTQYF.